This record covers a single T cell receptor (beta chain). Its antigen is currently unknown. This entry comes from a study of cytomegalovirus exposure and HLA in healthy donors. Study as a whole: A later analysis reported the same platform for the 90 to 150 validation repertoires and the roughly 630 first-cohort repertoires.

The CDR3 sequence is 12 residues long. V gave up 8 bases and J gave up 4 bases; unmatched junction bases: 7. Germline V gives CDR1 GTSNPN, CDR2 SVGIG (reference sequence). Profiled with immunoSEQ multiplex PCR; TCRdb holds only in-frame clones, not every one. In the table there are under 250,000 clones, approximately 90% of which are singletons. Whole-study results and caveats: The study labeled fewer than 200 TCR beta chains cytomegalovirus-associated. Per published reports, the classifier diagnosed cytomegalovirus status with high specificity and sensitivity.

The rearrangement uses TRBV30 and TRBJ2-7, with 8 bases aligning to TRBD2. This sequence was found in a young woman in good health and CMV-seronegative. The sequenced sample consisted of PBMCs. This CDR3 reads CAGNRLAYEQYF. The DNA for the CDR3 is TGTGCCGGCAACAGACTAGCGTACGAGCAGTACTTC.